This TCR beta chain is from a study of blood T cells in healthy people across ages. Study-wide background: Template switching captured about one barcoded beta molecule per two T cells.

Primed by a sample-barcoded 5' primer and a J-beta primer mix, a second PCR proceeded for roughly 6 to 12 cycles. Each single sample gave us at least 3 million CDR3-containing paired-end reads. TCRdb called the 5' RACE reads again in MiXCR, with one record for every CDR3 protein. The repertoire includes some 860,000 distinct CDR3 sequences, about 56% of them detected once, and around 24% sits in the top ten. The CDR3 is 16 residues long. Germline assignment: CDR1 SEHNR and CDR2 FQNEAQ (reference sequence). This clonotype came up a few times. This sequence was found in a man between 35 and 55 years old in good health. The rearrangement uses TRBV7-9 and TRBJ2-7; TRBD1 might be the D (6 bases). The better agreement between TRBJ2-5 and the DNA end casts doubt on the J call. Sequenced sample: blood. The CDR3 nucleotides read TGTGCCAGCAGCCATCAGTGGGACACCATTCTGGAGACCCAGTACTTC. Amino acid sequence: CASSHQWDTILETQYF.